This note documents a single T cell receptor (beta chain) sequence. Its cognate antigen has yet to be identified. No much larger clone exists at a distance of one base, and base qualities are not known. Whole blood was collected in K2EDTA tubes by collaborating institutions according to the institutions' own protocols. For TCRbeta analysis, collaborators shipped samples in one of three forms: frozen whole blood, isolated PBMCs, or DNA extracted from either of those sample types. The immunoSEQ Assay, a bias-controlled multiplex PCR, was used to amplify TCRbeta CDR3 regions from genomic DNA. The original pipeline was this. Nucleated cell counts per sample were estimated from amplification of reference gene primers within the assay. To quantify the absolute abundance of each unique TCRbeta CDR3 rearrangement, sequence reads were collapsed and filtered. For each sample, productive Simpson clonality was calculated as the square root of Simpson's diversity index over productive rearrangements. This is the immuneACCESS table as TCRdb keeps it, with only in-frame sequences that have V and J called. A part of the clones is gone; compared with another copy, unresolved V genes explain less than half, and the rest is unexplained. Clone size and V and J calls were adopted from that table, with D and trimming inferred from the DNA. The sample has about 70,000 clones on record, over 60% of them singletons. Approximately 27% of the sample lies in the top ten.

The data derive from a study of blood T cell repertoires in COVID-19 (dated by TCRdb to 2018 to 2020). For context, the study as a whole: Collaborator samples came from the United States, Italy and Spain and covered acute and convalescent phases of COVID-19. The prospective study material was composed of cDNA or gDNA derived from T cells, B-cell-depleted T cells, or PBMCs. Deeply sampled blood TCRbeta repertoires from subjects exposed to, actively infected with, or recovered from COVID-19 were included in the dataset. The repertoires were released in a freely available public database intended as a resource for research on the immune response to SARS-CoV-2. The samples were drawn from the first 160 participants of the ongoing ImmuneRACE study and from some 1,300 subjects provided by 6 global collaborators. A de-identified subject ID, COVID-19 status, age in years and sex were almost always included in the sample metadata. HLA class I and class II types, where available, came from metadata supplied by the sample provider rather than from assay-based typing. Overall study outcomes, separate from this receptor: The amount of clinical and demographic metadata varied by source and participant and was provided uncurated.

Measured from the cysteine to the phenylalanine, the CDR3 is 17 residues long. Left in the record is the CDR3 DNA by itself, 51 bases read in frame from the first base. The V end loses 1 base and the J end loses 10 bases, and a stretch of 23 bases separates them. The CDR1 and CDR2 encoded by the germline V gene are SGHNT and YENEEA. The origin of this receptor is a woman older than 75 with active or convalescent COVID-19. Sequencing was done on a sample of peripheral blood. The rearranged segments are TRBV11-3 and TRBJ1-5, with the identity of the D gene unclear. The CDR3 sequence is CASSLGKREGSNCPQHF. The bases are TGTGCCAGCAGCTTAGGAAAGAGAGAGGGTAGCAATTGCCCCCAGCATTTT.